This TCR beta chain originates from a study of control samples from healthy donors and cancer patients. The CDR3 contains 17 residues. Germline V CDR1 and CDR2: MNHEY, SMNVEV (reference sequence). V was clipped by 2 bases and J by 10 bases, with 26 bases between them. The data were produced by immunoSEQ multiplex PCR, yet TCRdb's version contains in-frame clones alone and is incomplete. The table lists about 88,000 clones, approximately 93% of them singletons. The TCR originated in a man between 18 and 29 years old in good health. What was sequenced was blood. The chain uses TRBV27 and TRBJ2-5, with a possible D match to TRBD1 (6 bases). The chain's CDR3 is CASSLGHRGHPPKVQYF. The DNA of the CDR3 is TGTGCCAGCAGTTTAGGCCATCGGGGACACCCACCCAAGGTCCAGTACTTC.